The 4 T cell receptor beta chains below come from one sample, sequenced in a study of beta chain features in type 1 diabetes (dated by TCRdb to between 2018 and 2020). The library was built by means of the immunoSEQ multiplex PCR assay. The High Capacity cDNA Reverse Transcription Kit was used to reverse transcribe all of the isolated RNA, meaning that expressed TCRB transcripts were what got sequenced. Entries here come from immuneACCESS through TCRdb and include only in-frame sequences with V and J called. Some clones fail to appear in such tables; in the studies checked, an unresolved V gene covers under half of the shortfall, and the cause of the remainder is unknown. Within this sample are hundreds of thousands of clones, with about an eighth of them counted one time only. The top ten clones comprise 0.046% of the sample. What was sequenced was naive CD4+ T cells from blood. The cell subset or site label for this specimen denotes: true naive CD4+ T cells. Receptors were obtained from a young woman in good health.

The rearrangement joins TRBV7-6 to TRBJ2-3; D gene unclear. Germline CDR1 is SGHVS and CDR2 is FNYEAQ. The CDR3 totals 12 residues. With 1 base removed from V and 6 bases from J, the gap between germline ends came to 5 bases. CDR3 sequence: CASSLERDTQYF. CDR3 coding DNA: TGTGCCAGCAGCTTAGAGAGGGATACGCAGTATTTT. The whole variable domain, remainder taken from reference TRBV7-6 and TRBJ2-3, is GAGVSQSPRYKVTKRGQDVALRCDPISGHVSLYWYRQALGQGPEFLTYFNYEAQQDKSGLPNDRFSAERPEGSISTLTIQRTEQRDSAMYRCASSLERDTQYFGPGTRLTVL.

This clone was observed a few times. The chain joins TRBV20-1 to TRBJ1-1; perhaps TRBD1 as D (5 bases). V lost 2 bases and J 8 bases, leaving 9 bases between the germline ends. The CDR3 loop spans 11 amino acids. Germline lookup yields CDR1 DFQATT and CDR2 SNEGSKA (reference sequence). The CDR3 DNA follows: TGCAGTGCTAGATCCCACAGGGAAGCTTTCTTT. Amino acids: CSARSHREAFF.

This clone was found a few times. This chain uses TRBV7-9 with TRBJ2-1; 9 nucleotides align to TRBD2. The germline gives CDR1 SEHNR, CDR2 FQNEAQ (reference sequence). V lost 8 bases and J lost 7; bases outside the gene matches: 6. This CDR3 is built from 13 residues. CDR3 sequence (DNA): TGTGCCAGCGGGAGCGGGGGGAGTAATGAGCAGTTCTTC. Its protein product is CASGSGGSNEQFF.

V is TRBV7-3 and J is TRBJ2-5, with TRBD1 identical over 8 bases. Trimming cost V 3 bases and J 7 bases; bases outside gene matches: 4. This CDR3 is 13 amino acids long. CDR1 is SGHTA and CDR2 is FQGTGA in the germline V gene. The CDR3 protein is CASSLQGAATQYF. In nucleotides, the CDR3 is TGTGCCAGCAGCTTGCAGGGGGCGGCGACCCAGTACTTC.